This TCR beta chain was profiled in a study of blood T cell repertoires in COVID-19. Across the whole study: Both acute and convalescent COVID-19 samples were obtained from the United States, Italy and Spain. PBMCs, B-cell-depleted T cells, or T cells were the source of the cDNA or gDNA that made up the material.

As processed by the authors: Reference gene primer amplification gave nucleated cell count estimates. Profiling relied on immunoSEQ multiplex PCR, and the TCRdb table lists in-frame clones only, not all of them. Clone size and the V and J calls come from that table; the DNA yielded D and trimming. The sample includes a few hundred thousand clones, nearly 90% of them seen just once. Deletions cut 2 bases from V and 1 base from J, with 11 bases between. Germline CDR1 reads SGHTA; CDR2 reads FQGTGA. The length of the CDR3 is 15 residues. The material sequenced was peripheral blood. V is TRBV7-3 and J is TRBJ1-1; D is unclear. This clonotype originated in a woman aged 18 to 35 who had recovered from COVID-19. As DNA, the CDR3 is TGTGCCAGCAGCTTAGACTCCAGAAAGAACACTGAAGCTTTCTTT. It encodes CASSLDSRKNTEAFF. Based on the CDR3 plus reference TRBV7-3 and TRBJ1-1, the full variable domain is GAGVSQTPSNKVTEKGKYVELRCDPISGHTALYWYRQSLGQGPEFLIYFQGTGAADDSGLPNDRFFAVRPEGSVSTLKIQRTERGDSAVYLCASSLDSRKNTEAFFGQGTRLTVV.